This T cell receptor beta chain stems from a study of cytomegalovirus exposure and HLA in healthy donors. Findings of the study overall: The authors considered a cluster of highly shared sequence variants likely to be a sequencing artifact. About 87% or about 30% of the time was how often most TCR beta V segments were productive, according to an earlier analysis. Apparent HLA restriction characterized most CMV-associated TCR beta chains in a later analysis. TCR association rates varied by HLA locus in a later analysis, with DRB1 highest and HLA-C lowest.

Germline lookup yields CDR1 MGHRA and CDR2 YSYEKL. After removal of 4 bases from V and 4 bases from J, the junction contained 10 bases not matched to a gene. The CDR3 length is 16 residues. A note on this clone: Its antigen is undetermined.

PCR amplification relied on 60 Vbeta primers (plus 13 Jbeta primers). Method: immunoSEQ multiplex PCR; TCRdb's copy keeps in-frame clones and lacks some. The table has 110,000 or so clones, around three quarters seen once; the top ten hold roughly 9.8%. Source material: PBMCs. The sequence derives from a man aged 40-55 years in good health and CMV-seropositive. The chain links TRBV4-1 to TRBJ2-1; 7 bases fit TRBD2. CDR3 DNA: TGCGCCAGCAGCCCGATTAGCGGGCTAGGATACAATGAGCAGTTCTTC. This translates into CASSPISGLGYNEQFF.